This T cell receptor (beta chain) was obtained from a study of persistence of HIV-infected CD4 T cells. CDR1 MDHEN and CDR2 SYDVKM come from the germline V gene. The CDR3 sequence is 15 residues long. The V gene lost 5 bases and the J gene lost 3 bases, with 14 bases spanning the gap. Sequencing used immunoSEQ version 4 in survey mode. The method was immunoSEQ multiplex PCR; TCRdb's version includes in-frame clones alone and lacks a portion of them. The data contain roughly 43,000 clones, 80% to 90% of them singletons. Whole-study results and caveats: Degenerate expanded CDR3beta sequences were enriched among CMV- and Gag-responding cells.

On this clone: No antigen is known for it.

Anti-CD3/anti-CD28 beads served as a nonspecific positive control stimulus. CD4+ T cells upregulating both CD40 ligand and CD69 were sorted as responding cells. Before stimulation, PBMCs underwent CD8+ T cell depletion. This sample comprised CD4+ T cells sorted from PBMCs after approximately 20-hour stimulation, obtained from a patient who received antiretroviral therapy. The rearrangement joins TRBV28 to TRBJ2-4, with D maybe TRBD1 (6 bases). This receptor was identified in an adult man with HIV who was CMV-seropositive. CDR3 in DNA: TGTGCCAGCAGTCCCCCCGACAGGAGCAAAAACATTCAGTACTTC. Its translation: CASSPPDRSKNIQYF.